This T cell receptor (beta chain) stems from a study of shared clonotypes between healthy human individuals. In the study's own analysis: Without quality scores, immunoSEQ junctional reads could not be filtered like full-length reads. The data were produced by immunoSEQ multiplex PCR, yet TCRdb's version contains in-frame clones alone and is incomplete. The DNA was the basis for D and trimming; V, J and clone size are from that table. This table has fewer than 3 million clones, less than 95% appearing once. The V end lost 4 bases, the J end lost 3 bases, and 10 bases lay between the germline ends. CDR1 and CDR2 from the germline V gene are KGHSH and LQKENI. This CDR3 region has 13 residues.

The clonotype comes from a man aged 18 to 30 in good health. Some clones in this sample may be carry-over from other donors' samples. The sample was naive CD4+ T cells from PBMCs. Subset noted: CD45RA+ positively selected. V usage is TRBV18 and J usage is TRBJ2-7; D gene ambiguous. The CDR3: CASSLRSGYEQYF. The CDR3, as DNA: TGTGCCAGCTCACTCAGATCGGGCTACGAGCAGTACTTC.